This passage covers 6 T cell receptor beta chains from one sample sequenced in a study. TCRdb used MiXCR to reprocess the RT-PCR reads, holding one entry per CDR3 protein. This sample has more than 550,000 distinct CDR3 sequences, with 14% found just once. The sample taken for sequencing was memory CD4+ T cells from blood. The origin of the receptors is a female donor in good health, serving as a healthy control.

The table lists this clonotype with a few counts. J is TRBJ2-7 and V is TRBV28; possibly TRBD2 for D (5 bases). CDR1 MDHEN and CDR2 SYDVKM come from the germline V gene. The length of the CDR3 is 15 residues. Trimming took 2 bases from V and 0 from J, leaving 11 bases between them. The CDR3 DNA is TGTGCCAGCAGTTTAAGACCCAGCGGCTCCTACGAGCAGTACTTC. Encoded protein: CASSLRPSGSYEQYF.

This clonotype occurred a few times. The chain carries TRBV5-1 and TRBJ1-1; D ambiguous. Germline lookup yields CDR1 SGHRS and CDR2 YFSETQ. Deletions cut 4 bases from V and 1 base from J, with 11 bases between. The CDR3 has 14 amino acids. DNA for the CDR3: TGCGCCAGCAGCCCCGACGGAAAGAACACTGAAGCTTTCTTT. As protein: CASSPDGKNTEAFF.

This clonotype has ten or more counts. V is TRBV4-3 and J is TRBJ1-5, with D unresolved. The germline V and J ends were trimmed by 0 bases and 3 bases, with 12 bases remaining between them. Per the germline V gene, CDR1 is LGHNA and CDR2 is YSLEER. The CDR3 length is 16 residues. The CDR3 protein is CASSQDPYGDNQPQHF. The CDR3 bases are TGCGCCAGCAGCCAAGATCCATACGGGGACAATCAGCCCCAGCATTTT.

This chain's CDR3 is CASSLTGNMNTEAFF. The CDR3 DNA sequence: TGCGCCAGCAGCTTGACAGGGAATATGAACACTGAAGCTTTCTTT. The chain recombines TRBV5-1 with TRBJ1-1; D is possibly TRBD1 (6 bases). The CDR3 sequence is 15 residues long. The V gene's germline CDR1 is SGHRS and CDR2 YFSETQ. Trimming pared 1 base from V and 0 bases from J, leaving 10 bases between.

This clonotype appeared a few times. The gene calls are TRBV27 and TRBJ2-1; D possibly corresponds to TRBD1 (5 bases). This CDR3 region has 14 residues. V lost 8 bases and J lost 0, with 11 bases in between. Per the germline V gene, CDR1 is MNHEY and CDR2 is SMNVEV (reference sequence). The CDR3 nucleotides read TGTGCCAGCCGTGGTGGGGCCTCCTACAATGAGCAGTTCTTC. Its protein product is CASRGGASYNEQFF.

This clonotype was observed at least ten times. The chain employs TRBV6-2 or TRBV6-3 and TRBJ2-2, with 8 bases fitting TRBD2. V lost 6 bases to trimming and J lost 9 bases; unmatched junction nucleotides: 15. Germline V lookup: CDR1 MNHEY, CDR2 SVGEGT. This CDR3 region has 16 residues. The CDR3 sequence: CASRPGGTAGGRELFF. CDR3 in DNA: TGTGCCAGCAGACCGGGAGGGACGGCGGGGGGCCGGGAGCTGTTTTTT.